The following is a T cell receptor beta chain sequence with its context. It has no known antigen specificity. No much larger clonotype is one base removed from it; base qualities were not supplied. Spanning cysteine to phenylalanine, the CDR3 consists of 14 amino acids. Just CDR3 DNA is preserved here, 42 bases in frame from base 1. CDR1 and CDR2, per the germline V gene, are SGDLS and YYNGEE. V loses 4 bases of germline sequence and J loses 7 bases, and the interval between the two ends is 18 bases. This entry comes from a study of neoadjuvant anti-PD-1 for oral cavity cancer (dated by TCRdb to about 2021). Looking at the study overall: Three to four biweekly doses of nivolumab at 3 mg/kg were mostly administered to patients before curative-intent surgical resection. A fourth nivolumab dose was given around day 43 to patients without progression, and definitive surgical resection was performed in those patients on days 50-56. Under RECIST 1.1, a patient counted as a responder if showing complete response, partial response or stable disease, and as a non-responder if showing progression. The parent correlative cohort had 12 patients and a response rate of roughly 34%. Study-level results and caveats: TCR analyses included only a few patients per response group, and the authors called for larger cohorts for validation. After neoadjuvant nivolumab, significantly higher T cell clonality (Gini index) was found within PBMCs in non-responders than in responders. Higher pretreatment blood Treg/Th17 ratios correlated with both higher pretreatment blood TCRbeta clonality and lower post-treatment tumor TCRbeta clonality.

The time point label here, explained by the study, means: before neoadjuvant nivolumab. None of the patients had received prior systemic or radiation treatment, and all were newly diagnosed with stage II-IVA oral cavity squamous cell carcinoma. The cohort consisted of patients with HPV-negative, locally advanced oral cavity squamous cell carcinoma. Peripheral blood mononuclear cells were analyzed directly and were not maintained or expanded in culture. Samples came from a longitudinal correlative study of a single-arm phase II trial of neoadjuvant nivolumab in oral cavity squamous cell carcinoma. Subject-matched pre- and post-treatment PBMCs and tumors from three responders and three non-responders were subjected to genomic DNA-based TCRbeta sequencing. Peripheral blood mononuclear cells were collected before nivolumab treatment and were collected again after treatment, at the time of surgery. The Maxwell RSC DNA from Cells kit was used to extract genomic DNA from PBMCs.

For deep sequencing, PBMC libraries mostly used about 490 ng of input genomic DNA, with six replicates for each sample. The immunoSEQ hsTCRbeta kit was used to prepare TCRbeta libraries, following the manufacturer's instructions. The finished libraries were brought together in one pool at roughly 2.7 nM, which was then read using an Illumina NovaSeq 6000 S4 flow cell. The original pipeline was this. The immunoSEQ Analyzer was used for raw data preprocessing and quality control. The analysis was restricted to productive rearrangements, with each unique CDR3 amino acid sequence defining a clonotype. Using the R package tcR, the researchers computed the Gini-Simpson index as their estimate of repertoire clonality. Gini indices were compared with Student's t test, and associations with tumor size change were assessed by Pearson correlation. TCRdb took this table from immuneACCESS and kept in-frame rearrangements with V and J called. Such tables lack part of the clones; where checked against another copy, unresolved V genes explain under half of the gap, and the rest is unexplained. That table supplies the V and J calls and clone size; D and trimming were determined from the DNA. This sample comprises around 16,000 clones, 66% of them detected only once. Approximately 3% of the sample is held by the ten biggest clonotypes.

The receptor was derived from a person between 40 and 79 years old with oral cavity squamous cell carcinoma. This chain joins TRBV9 to TRBJ2-7; the D gene cannot be resolved reliably. Sequenced here: PBMCs, sampled before nivolumab (anti-PD-1) treatment. DNA sequence: TGTGCCAGCAGCTTCCGGGCCGTCGCTGAGGAGCAGTACTTC. Its translation is CASSFRAVAEEQYF.